This entry features one TCR beta chain sequence. Treatment of the sample: around 19 received Ad26.COV2.S at low or high dose, single or two shots; a few received placebo; per-sample allocation not given. Day 63 following the first vaccine or placebo injection was when the samples were taken. This record comes from a study of Ad26.COV2.S vaccination and SARS-CoV-2 variants. This CDR3 has 16 amino acids. V lost 2 bases, J lost 1 base, and 5 bases stayed unmatched. Germline CDR1 MGHRA, CDR2 YSYEKL. Clones were sequenced by immunoSEQ multiplex PCR, and TCRdb holds only the in-frame ones, with some missing. The data hold fewer than 500,000 clones, with more than 80% observed a single time.

The J gene is TRBJ2-7, the V gene TRBV4-1, with TRBD2 matching over 10 bases. The TCR originated in a person aged 18-65 years who received the Ad26.COV2.S COVID-19 vaccine or a placebo. The sequenced sample was peripheral blood, obtained in a trial of Ad26.COV2.S vaccine versus placebo. Here the CDR3 reads CASSQTLAGVSYEQYF. CDR3 DNA: TGCGCCAGCAGCCAAACCCTAGCGGGAGTTTCCTACGAGCAGTACTTC.